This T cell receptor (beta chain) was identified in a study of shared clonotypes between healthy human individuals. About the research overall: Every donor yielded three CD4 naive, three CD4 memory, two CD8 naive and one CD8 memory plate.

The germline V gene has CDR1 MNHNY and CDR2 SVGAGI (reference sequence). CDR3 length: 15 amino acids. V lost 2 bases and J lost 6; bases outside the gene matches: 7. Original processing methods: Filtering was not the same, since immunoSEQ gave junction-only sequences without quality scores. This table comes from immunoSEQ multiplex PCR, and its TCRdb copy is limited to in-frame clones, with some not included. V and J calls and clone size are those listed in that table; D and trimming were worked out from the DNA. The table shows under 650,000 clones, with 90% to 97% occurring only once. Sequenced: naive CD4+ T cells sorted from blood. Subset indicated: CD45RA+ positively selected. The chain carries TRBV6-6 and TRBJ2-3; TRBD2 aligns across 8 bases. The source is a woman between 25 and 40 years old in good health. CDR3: CASSYGVAGTDTQYF. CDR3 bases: TGTGCCAGCAGTTACGGGGTAGCGGGGACGGATACGCAGTATTTT.